Presented here are 6 T cell receptor beta chains from one specimen sequenced in a study of control samples from healthy donors and cancer patients. Method: immunoSEQ multiplex PCR; TCRdb's copy keeps in-frame clones and lacks some. The sample lists over 100,000 clones, 80% to 95% occurring once. Specimen: blood. Source of these receptors: a man aged 18-30 years in good health.

The V and J genes are TRBV11-1 and TRBJ2-1; tentatively, D is TRBD1 or TRBD2 (5 bases each). Germline lookup yields CDR1 SGHAT and CDR2 FQDESV (reference sequence). The CDR3 is 14 residues long. Trimming shortened V by 5 bases and J by 3 bases, and 11 bases separated the two germline ends. The CDR3 nucleotides are TGTGCCAGCAGCCAGGGAGAAAGCTACAATGAGCAGTTCTTC. Translation gives CASSQGESYNEQFF.

The chain combines TRBV4-1 with TRBJ2-5; no definite D call. CDR1 and CDR2 from the germline V gene are MGHRA and YSYEKL. V was cut by 4 bases and J by 4 bases, with 10 bases left in between. This CDR3 region has 13 residues. CDR3 nucleotide sequence: TGCGCCAGCAGCCCCGGACCCCTAGAGACCCAGTACTTC. Translation: CASSPGPLETQYF.

In regard to this clone: The same CDR3 also results from other DNA sequences found in this sample. V gene TRBV10-2 combines with J gene TRBJ1-6, with D unresolved. Germline values: CDR1 WSHSY, CDR2 SAAADI. V was cut by 3 bases and J by 9 bases, with 24 bases left in between. The length of the CDR3 is 18 residues. The CDR3 here is CASSDSFALPQFSSPLHF. The CDR3 DNA follows: TGCGCCAGCAGTGATAGTTTTGCTCTCCCTCAATTTAGTTCACCCCTCCACTTT.

This clone has only a few counts. This sequence joins TRBV6-5 and TRBJ1-1, with unresolved D. V was pared by 5 bases and J by 1 base, with 2 bases between. This CDR3 is 11 amino acids long. The germline CDR1 and CDR2 sequences are MNHEY and SVGAGI. In nucleotides, the CDR3 is TGTGCCAGCAGTACGAACACTGAAGCTTTCTTT. As protein: CASSTNTEAFF.

The V call is TRBV4-1, the J call TRBJ2-3; 7 bases agree with TRBD2. Germline V gives CDR1 MGHRA, CDR2 YSYEKL. The J segment lost 7 bases and the V segment lost 0 bases, leaving 16 bases of the junction unmatched. CDR3 length: 18 amino acids. CDR3 residues: CASSQDSPGRGSWNTQYF. The CDR3 DNA is TGCGCCAGCAGCCAAGACTCTCCAGGGCGGGGGTCTTGGAATACGCAGTATTTT.

V is TRBV14 and J is TRBJ2-3, with a tentative D call TRBD1 (6 bases). Germline V gene data show CDR1 as SGHDN and CDR2 as FVKESK. The CDR3 loop spans 17 amino acids. The V end lost 8 bases, the J end lost 5 bases, and 26 bases lay between the germline ends. This CDR3 is CASSARGKLIQGDTQYF. CDR3 DNA: TGTGCCAGCTCCGCCAGGGGCAAGTTGATACAGGGAGATACGCAGTATTTT.